This entry lists 22 T cell receptor beta chains sequenced from one sample in a study of T cell responses to AZD1222 COVID-19 vaccine (dated by TCRdb to the early 2020s). Libraries were made using the immunoSEQ multiplex PCR assay. This is the immuneACCESS table as TCRdb keeps it, with only in-frame sequences that have V and J called. A part of the clones is gone; compared with another copy, unresolved V genes explain less than half, and the rest is unexplained. The sample has around 100,000 clones on record, around 90% of them singletons. The ten biggest clones cover over 2% of the sample. The meaning of the sample's time point label: about 28 days (+/-7) after the second vaccine dose. The sample consisted of peripheral blood, taken 28 days after the second AZD1222 dose. The receptors originated from an adult who received the AZD1222 COVID-19 vaccine.

The chain employs TRBV30 and TRBJ2-7, with TRBD2 matching over 11 bases. Losses at the gene ends were 2 bases for V and 1 base for J; bases not matched to a gene: 7. The CDR3 sequence is 16 residues long. Per the germline V gene, CDR1 is GTSNPN and CDR2 is SVGIG (reference sequence). This chain's CDR3 is CAWSSPGTSGSYEQYF. The CDR3, as DNA: TGTGCCTGGAGTTCCCCCGGGACTAGCGGTTCCTACGAGCAGTACTTC.

In its sample, this clone was seen a few times. The CDR3 loop reads CASSQALDRDNEQYF. The CDR3 coding sequence is TGCGCCAGCAGCCAAGCCCTAGACAGGGACAACGAGCAGTACTTC. The chain recombines TRBV4-1 with TRBJ2-7, with 7 bases that match TRBD1. Germline V gives CDR1 MGHRA, CDR2 YSYEKL. This CDR3 is 15 amino acids long. The V and J ends lost 1 base and 5 bases, in that order; junction bases with no gene match: 8.

This chain links TRBV24-1 with TRBJ2-2, with 12 bases matching TRBD1. Germline V gives CDR1 KGHDR, CDR2 SFDVKD. The CDR3 contains 16 residues. V was pared by 4 bases and J by 5 bases, with 4 bases of the junction left unmatched. This CDR3 is CATSEAGQGATGELFF. In DNA form, the CDR3 reads TGTGCCACCAGTGAAGCGGGACAGGGGGCAACCGGGGAGCTGTTTTTT.

The chain couples TRBV15 to TRBJ1-1; D gene uncertain. Trimming took 2 bases from V and 10 from J, leaving 17 bases between them. The CDR3 is 14 residues long. CDR1 LNHNV and CDR2 YYDKDF come from the germline V gene (reference sequence). The CDR3 nucleotides are TGTGCCACCAGCAGACGTGGAACCCAGAGCGCAGCTTTCTTT. Translating gives CATSRRGTQSAAFF.

V gene TRBV5-1 combines with J gene TRBJ2-3; 7 positions match TRBD2. Germline V gene lookup returns CDR1 SGHRS and CDR2 YFSETQ. This CDR3 comprises 16 residues. Losses at the gene ends were 3 bases for V and 1 base for J; bases not matched to a gene: 8. DNA of the CDR3: TGCGCCAGCAGCTGGGGGGGAGAGAGGGGCACAGATACGCAGTATTTT. Protein sequence: CASSWGGERGTDTQYF.

The chain carries TRBV5-1 and TRBJ1-1; 7 positions match TRBD1. This CDR3 comprises 15 residues. Germline loops: CDR1 SGHRS, CDR2 YFSETQ. The V segment lost 4 bases and the J segment 3 bases; nucleotides outside the gene matches: 9. In DNA, the CDR3 is TGCGCCAGCAGCCATCAGACAGGGTTGGACACTGAAGCTTTCTTT. It encodes CASSHQTGLDTEAFF.

The V call is TRBV28, the J call TRBJ2-7; 9 positions agree with TRBD2. The CDR3 spans 17 residues. J gave up 7 bases and V 5 bases, and 18 bases lay outside the gene matches. Germline V gene data show CDR1 as MDHEN and CDR2 as SYDVKM. CDR3 coding DNA: TGTGCCAGCAGTAACAAAGGACTAGCGAAGCTTTTGGGAGAGCAGTACTTC. Its translation is CASSNKGLAKLLGEQYF. Based on the CDR3 plus reference TRBV28 and TRBJ2-7, the full variable domain is DVKVTQSSRYLVKRTGEKVFLECVQDMDHENMFWYRQDPGLGLRLIYFSYDVKMKEKGDIPEGYSVSREKKERFSLILESASTNQTSMYLCASSNKGLAKLLGEQYFGPGTRLTVT.

The rearrangement links TRBV27 to TRBJ1-5; TRBD1 matches at 7 bases. The CDR3 has 14 amino acids. V was pared by 2 bases and J by 5 bases, with 3 bases of the junction left unmatched. Looked up from germline, CDR1 is MNHEY and CDR2 is SMNVEV (reference sequence). The DNA of the CDR3 is TGTGCCAGCAGTTTAGACAGGGATCATCAGCCCCAGCATTTT. This gives the protein CASSLDRDHQPQHF.

J is TRBJ2-3 and V is TRBV5-1; D is possibly TRBD1 (5 bases). This CDR3 has 17 residues. Per germline, CDR1 SGHRS and CDR2 YFSETQ. V lost 0 bases, J lost 2 bases, and 16 bases lay in between. In DNA form, the CDR3 reads TGCGCCAGCAGCTTGGATCGGTGGGGCGAGACCACAGATACGCAGTATTTT. Its translation: CASSLDRWGETTDTQYF.

The chain has TRBV5-5 and TRBJ2-5; D might be TRBD1 or TRBD2, each matching 5 bases. CDR1 is SGHKS and CDR2 is YYEKEE in the germline V gene (reference sequence). This CDR3 has 15 residues. V shed 4 bases and J shed 2 bases, with 15 bases lying between them. This CDR3 reads CASSRPFGGQETQYF. The DNA of the CDR3 is TGTGCCAGCAGCCGACCGTTTGGGGGACAAGAGACCCAGTACTTC.

This chain connects TRBV3-1 (or the pseudogene TRBV3-2) to TRBJ1-3; 7 positions match TRBD1. From germline, CDR1 is LGHDT and CDR2 YNNKEL (reference sequence). This CDR3 contains 20 residues. V lost 0 bases, J lost 2 bases, and 16 bases stayed unmatched. The CDR3 nucleotides read TGTGCCAGCAGCCAAGATAGAACAGGGGCGTTTATATTTCCTGGAAACACCATATATTTT. It translates to CASSQDRTGAFIFPGNTIYF.

The V and J genes are TRBV14 and TRBJ1-2, with D hard to call. The CDR3 consists of 14 residues. Deletions cut 1 base from V and 1 base from J, with 7 bases between. Per the germline V gene, CDR1 is SGHDN and CDR2 is FVKESK. This chain's CDR3 is CASSQGPLNYGYTF. The CDR3 DNA reads as TGTGCCAGCAGCCAAGGACCGCTTAACTATGGCTACACCTTC.

The chain's CDR3 is CASSLMTGNSPLHF. CDR3 nucleotide sequence: TGTGCCAGCAGCTTAATGACGGGTAATTCACCCCTCCACTTT. The chain uses TRBV7-9 and TRBJ1-6; D not certain. Trimming stripped 2 bases from V and 6 bases from J, with 8 bases between. Germline V gives CDR1 SEHNR, CDR2 FQNEAQ (reference sequence). This CDR3 has 14 residues.

The rearrangement joins TRBV5-6 to TRBJ2-7; maybe TRBD2 (5 bases). The V end lost 1 base, the J end lost 0 bases, and 8 bases lay between the germline ends. Germline CDR1 reads SGHDT; CDR2 reads YYEEEE. The CDR3 loop spans 14 amino acids. The DNA for the CDR3 is TGTGCCAGCAGCTTGACGGGAATCTCCTACGAGCAGTACTTC. Protein sequence: CASSLTGISYEQYF.

J is TRBJ1-2 and V is TRBV5-1; D remains unclear. The germline V gene has CDR1 SGHRS and CDR2 YFSETQ. With 0 bases removed from V and 0 bases from J, the gap between germline ends came to 9 bases. The length of the CDR3 is 15 residues. CDR3 sequence (DNA): TGCGCCAGCAGCTTGGTCGGAATACCTAACTATGGCTACACCTTC. As protein: CASSLVGIPNYGYTF.

J is TRBJ1-6 and V is TRBV5-1, with D unresolved. The germline gives CDR1 SGHRS, CDR2 YFSETQ. The CDR3 extends over 14 amino acids. Trimming left V 0 bases short and J 5 bases short, with 6 bases between. DNA of the CDR3: TGCGCCAGCAGCTTGGCTGTTGATAATTCACCCCTCCACTTT. The encoded protein is CASSLAVDNSPLHF. The full variable domain, completed using reference TRBV5-1 and TRBJ1-6, is KAGVTQTPRYLIKTRGQQVTLSCSPISGHRSVSWYQQTPGQGLQFLFEYFSETQRNKGNFPGRFSGRQFSNSRSEMNVSTLELGDSALYLCASSLAVDNSPLHFGNGTRLTVT.

This clone has a handful of counts. This sequence joins TRBV27 and TRBJ2-7; D unclear. V was shortened by 6 bases and J by 4 bases, with 4 bases between the two germline ends. The CDR3 runs 10 residues. Looked up from germline, CDR1 is MNHEY and CDR2 is SMNVEV (reference sequence). CDR3 coding DNA: TGTGCCAGCAGGGGGTACGAGCAGTACTTC. Translation gives CASRGYEQYF.

The V gene is TRBV12-3 or TRBV12-4, the J gene TRBJ1-1; D not resolved. This CDR3 has 12 amino acids. V was shortened by 6 bases and J by 10 bases, with 15 bases between the two germline ends. The CDR3 spells CASSLRYRGAFF. CDR3 in DNA: TGTGCCAGCAGCCTGAGGTATCGGGGAGCTTTCTTT.

The chain couples TRBV29-1 to TRBJ1-2, with 7 bases that match TRBD1. The CDR3 consists of 12 residues. Trimming cost V 7 bases and J 6 bases; bases outside gene matches: 8. CDR1 SQVTM and CDR2 ANQGSEA come from the germline V gene. CDR3 amino acids: CSGTRGGNGYTF. The CDR3 DNA reads TGCAGCGGGACCAGGGGGGGGAATGGCTACACCTTC.

The rearrangement joins TRBV12-3 or TRBV12-4 to TRBJ1-2, with D maybe TRBD1 (6 bases). CDR3 length equals 13 residues. Trimming shortened V by 6 bases and J by 7 bases, and 15 bases separated the two germline ends. The CDR3 sequence is CASSRNRVSGYTF. The CDR3 DNA reads as TGTGCCAGCAGCCGAAACAGGGTATCTGGCTACACCTTC.

This clone was seen a few times. The J gene is TRBJ1-3, the V gene TRBV10-3; D is unclear. Germline V lookup: CDR1 ENHRY, CDR2 SYGVKD. The CDR3 is 15 residues long. Trimming removed 3 bases from V and 0 bases from J, with 9 bases in between. CDR3 in amino acids: CAISEMSPSGNTIYF. In nucleotides, the CDR3 is TGTGCCATCAGTGAAATGAGTCCCTCTGGAAACACCATATATTTT.

This rearrangement joins TRBV2 to TRBJ2-3; D unresolved. The CDR3 runs 14 residues. Looked up from germline, CDR1 is SNHLY and CDR2 is FYNNEI. V gave up 6 bases and J gave up 0 bases, with 10 bases separating them. CDR3 sequence: CASSPDLSTDTQYF. In DNA form, the CDR3 reads TGTGCCAGCAGCCCGGACCTCAGCACAGATACGCAGTATTTT. The full variable domain, its missing parts supplied by reference TRBV2 and TRBJ2-3, is EPEVTQTPSHQVTQMGQEVILRCVPISNHLYFYWYRQILGQKVEFLVSFYNNEISEKSEIFDDQFSVERPDGSNFTLKIRSTKLEDSAMYFCASSPDLSTDTQYFGPGTRLTVL.